One and the same sample provided the 14 T cell receptor beta chains below, sequenced in a study of control samples from healthy donors and cancer patients. Assay: immunoSEQ multiplex PCR; the TCRdb copy retains only in-frame clones and omits some. The table records 170,000 or so clones, more than 85% of them present only once. The sample consisted of blood. The source of these receptors is a woman in her 40s in good health.

The chain recombines TRBV12-3 or TRBV12-4 with TRBJ1-2; 9 bases are shared with TRBD1. This CDR3 has 13 amino acids. V was clipped by 4 bases and J by 3 bases; unmatched bases: 0. CDR3: CASSWDRDYGYTF. CDR3 nucleotide sequence: TGTGCCAGCAGTTGGGACAGGGACTATGGCTACACCTTC.

This chain joins TRBV12-3 or TRBV12-4 and TRBJ2-5; D is unresolved. This CDR3 comprises 12 residues. Trimming removed 6 bases at V and 5 bases at J, with 10 bases between. DNA of the CDR3: TGTGCCAGCAGCCCACGGGTGGAGACCCAGTACTTC. Residues: CASSPRVETQYF.

CDR3 nucleotides: TGTGCCAGCAGCTGGGGGGGCTGGAACACTGAAGCTTTCTTT. Translated, it gives CASSWGGWNTEAFF. V gene TRBV11-2 combines with J gene TRBJ1-1, with a tentative D call TRBD1 (6 bases). The germline CDR1 and CDR2 sequences are SGHAT and FQNNGV. Trimming pared 4 bases from V and 1 base from J, leaving 10 bases between. CDR3 length: 14 amino acids.

The chain links TRBV9 to TRBJ1-1; 8 nucleotides agree with TRBD1. The CDR3 has 14 residues. Trimming cost V 3 bases and J 4 bases; bases outside gene matches: 5. Germline CDR1 and CDR2: SGDLS and YYNGEE. The CDR3 loop is CASSGGQGPTEAFF. The CDR3 nucleotides read TGTGCCAGCAGCGGAGGACAGGGCCCCACTGAAGCTTTCTTT. The full variable domain, its missing parts supplied by reference TRBV9 and TRBJ1-1, is DSGVTQTPKHLITATGQRVTLRCSPRSGDLSVYWYQQSLDQGLQFLIQYYNGEERAKGNILERFSAQQFPDLHSELNLSSLELGDSALYFCASSGGQGPTEAFFGQGTRLTVV.

This clone appeared a single time. The chain couples TRBV6-1 to TRBJ1-2, with unresolved D. Deletions cut 3 bases from V and 4 bases from J, with 9 bases between. The CDR3 covers 13 residues. Germline CDR1 is MNHNS and CDR2 is SASEGT. The CDR3 DNA reads TGTGCCAGCAGTGATTTAGGGTCCTATGGCTACACCTTC. Protein product: CASSDLGSYGYTF.

The chain joins TRBV29-1 to TRBJ2-1; D is possibly TRBD2 (6 bases). V lost 7 bases to trimming and J lost 7 bases, with 14 bases between them. The CDR3 length is 12 residues. From germline, CDR1 is SQVTM and CDR2 ANQGSEA. The CDR3 is CSATGDVNEQFF. CDR3 nucleotides: TGCAGCGCGACGGGAGATGTAAATGAGCAGTTCTTC.

The rearrangement links TRBV5-1 to TRBJ2-3; 8 bases are shared with TRBD2. The trim removed 0 bases at V and 5 bases at J, leaving 8 bases unmatched. The CDR3 sequence is 16 residues long. Germline values: CDR1 SGHRS, CDR2 YFSETQ. As DNA, the CDR3 is TGCGCCAGCAGCTTGGGACCGGGGGGGCCAGAAGATACGCAGTATTTT. It encodes CASSLGPGGPEDTQYF.

The J gene is TRBJ2-2, the V gene TRBV5-4; D uncertain. Per the germline V gene, CDR1 is SGHNT and CDR2 is YYREEE (reference sequence). The CDR3 sequence is 13 residues long. V lost 4 bases, J lost 6 bases, and 10 bases lay in between. This chain's CDR3 is CASSDGSPGELFF. The CDR3 coding sequence is TGTGCCAGCAGCGACGGCAGCCCCGGGGAGCTGTTTTTT.

The V call is TRBV10-2, the J call TRBJ2-2; perhaps D is TRBD1 or TRBD2 (5 bases each). The CDR3 is 15 residues long. Trimming took 7 bases from V and 4 from J, leaving 16 bases between them. Germline loops: CDR1 WSHSY, CDR2 SAAADI. CDR3 region: CASTRQGAGTGELFF. Written as DNA, the CDR3 is TGCGCCAGCACGCGGCAGGGCGCGGGCACCGGGGAGCTGTTTTTT.

CDR3 bases: TGCGCCAGCAGTGCTATGACTAGCGGGGGGGATACGCAGTATTTT. Translated: CASSAMTSGGDTQYF. The chain uses TRBV10-2 and TRBJ2-3, with TRBD2 matching over 13 bases. The CDR3 is 15 residues long. The germline V gene has CDR1 WSHSY and CDR2 SAAADI. Trimming took 4 bases from V and 6 from J; bases not matched to a gene: 4.

The chain carries TRBV6-6 and TRBJ2-6; 8 bases map to TRBD1. The germline CDR1 and CDR2 sequences are MNHNY and SVGAGI (reference sequence). V was clipped by 3 bases and J by 2 bases; unmatched bases: 3. The CDR3 is 16 amino acids. CDR3 DNA sequence: TGTGCCAGCAGTTATAGCAGGGGGCCTGGGGCCAACGTCCTGACTTTC. It yields the protein CASSYSRGPGANVLTF.

This rearrangement joins TRBV7-9 to TRBJ2-1; D perhaps matches TRBD1 (6 bases). CDR1 is SEHNR, CDR2 FQNEAQ, per germline (reference sequence). Trimming pared 10 bases from V and 5 bases from J, leaving 18 bases between. CDR3 size: 14 residues. For the CDR3, the DNA is TGTGCCATCCTAGCAGGGGATCACGACAATGAGCAGTTCTTC. Translated: CAILAGDHDNEQFF.

The CDR3 DNA follows: TGTGCCAGCAGTACCAGGGACAGGGATACCGGGGAGCTGTTTTTT. Protein product: CASSTRDRDTGELFF. The J gene is TRBJ2-2, the V gene TRBV6-5; 9 bases are shared with TRBD1. CDR1 and CDR2 from the germline V gene are MNHEY and SVGAGI. J was trimmed by 5 bases and V by 5 bases; bases with no gene match: 6. The CDR3 covers 15 residues.

The rearrangement joins TRBV12-3 or TRBV12-4 to TRBJ1-2; possible D gene TRBD1, 5 bases. The CDR3 extends over 13 amino acids. The germline V and J ends were trimmed by 0 bases and 7 bases, with 9 bases remaining between them. CDR3 nucleotide sequence: TGTGCCAGCAGTTTAGCCGGGGGAGGTGGCTACACCTTC. It codes for CASSLAGGGGYTF.